The following is a T cell receptor beta chain sequence with its context. Its antigen is currently unknown. The data belong to a study of cytomegalovirus exposure and HLA in healthy donors. The primer mix had 60 Vbeta and 13 Jbeta primers. The protocol was immunoSEQ multiplex PCR, while the TCRdb copy is restricted to in-frame clones and leaves out a portion. The repertoire table contains 140,000 to 150,000 clones. This CDR3 has 16 amino acids. Germline CDR1 reads SGHTA; CDR2 reads FQGTGA. V shed 0 bases, J shed 5 bases, and the junction held 4 bases outside the gene matches. Study-level results: The dataset shows that most TCR sequences were rare, while some public TCRs occurred in many donors. Later work found most CMV-associated TCR beta chains apparently HLA-restricted.

The chain couples TRBV7-3 to TRBJ2-3; 11 positions match TRBD2. The clonotype was recovered from a male donor in good health and CMV-seronegative. The source material was PBMCs. CDR3 amino acids: CASSLTSGGAGDTQYF. The CDR3 region has the DNA TGTGCCAGCAGCTTAACTAGCGGGGGGGCGGGAGATACGCAGTATTTT.